This paragraph reports one T cell receptor (beta chain). Its antigen remains unidentified. No quality values exist for individual bases; no much larger clone is one base distant. The 35 to 40 donors, aged about 6 to 95 years, were systemically healthy Caucasian individuals from Russia. Around 10 milliliters of peripheral blood were collected from each donor into EDTA-treated Vacutainer tubes. Ficoll-Paque density-gradient centrifugation was used to isolate PBMCs, with at least 6.5 million per sample. Total RNA was extracted from PBMCs with Trizol reagent, with at least 5 micrograms obtained per sample. For every donor, flow cytometry on a PBMC aliquot measured the percentage of naive CD45RAhigh/CD27high T cells. The entry originates in a study of blood T cells in healthy people across ages (dated by TCRdb to 2015 to 2017). Notes on the research overall: In model experiments, roughly one uniquely barcoded TCR beta cDNA molecule per two T cells was captured by template switching. Using deep sequencing normalized with unique cDNA molecular identifiers, the study measured how TCR beta repertoire diversity changes with age. The donors were split into four age groups: young (average around 15 years), middle-aged (nearly 40), aged (over 55) and long-lived (about 74). To avoid experimental bias, donors of different ages were randomly spread across the sequencing lanes. Two additional independent replicas of 1 million unique cDNA reads from the same blood draw were analyzed for two donors (one aged 18 to 30 and one aged 80 or older). On the study overall, not on this receptor specifically: As age increased, observed TCR beta diversity per million T cells dropped in a roughly linear way, and a significant reduction was already evident by age 40. Bulk unsorted PBMC profiling prevented conclusive comparison of naive and antigen-experienced compartments. Total diversity estimates from one million sequenced T cells were considered lower bounds and underestimates. The percentage of naive T cells measured by flow cytometry correlated strongly with observed TCR beta diversity. Because the CMV infection status of the donors was unknown, age-related changes in expanded clonotypes may potentially have been confounded. Compared with the aged group, more naive CD4+ T cells, fewer expanded clones and increased TCR diversity were shown by the long-lived group, suggesting age selection.

V is trimmed back by 6 bases and J by 6 bases, and the junction contains 8 bases that no gene match accounts for. Taken from cysteine to phenylalanine, the CDR3 has 17 residues. CDR3 DNA is the only sequence kept; it has 51 bases, read in frame from the first base. CDR1 and CDR2 were assigned from the germline V gene (reference sequence) as LNHDA and SQIVND. The library was made by 5' RACE. The sample was run on an Illumina HiSeq 2500. A second PCR of about 6 to 11 cycles was run with a J-beta primer mix and a sample-barcoded 5' primer. A unique molecular identifier was introduced onto each TCR beta cDNA molecule by a template-switch 5' adaptor carrying 12 random nucleotides. Each sample yielded at least 3 million CDR3-containing paired-end reads. The Mint cDNA synthesis kit, primed by a TRBC-specific oligonucleotide, was used to synthesize first-strand cDNA from all RNA. Following uracil-DNA glycosylase treatment, a first 18-cycle PCR with universal primers M1SS and BC2_uni_R was performed on all cDNA. On the study's bioinformatics: For normalization, 1 million high-quality reads, each with a distinct molecular identifier, were randomly selected from each sample. Reads sharing molecular identifiers were discarded rather than binned into consensus sequences. CDR3 identification, clonotype clustering and error correction used MiTCR with a Q25 quality threshold and the strictest error-elimination algorithm. Lower-bound total TCR beta diversity was estimated with a nonparametric unseen species model using Euler transformation. TCRdb reprocessed the public reads (quality trimming at Q25 with fastp, clone calling with MiXCR) and kept in-frame beta chains. One record per CDR3 amino acid sequence lists the most common genes and DNA. TCRdb, not the authors, supplied the V and J calls. Across this sample there are about 680,000 distinct CDR3 sequences, with 49% seen only once. Roughly 31% of the sample comes from the top ten.

The rearrangement combines TRBV19 with TRBJ2-1, and TRBD2 matches 16 of the central bases. Sequencing input: blood. The receptor was derived from a woman in her sixties or seventies in good health. Read as DNA, the sequence is TGTGCCAGTAGCCCGACGGGACTAGCGGGAGGGTTCAATGAGCAGTTCTTC. The resulting protein is CASSPTGLAGGFNEQFF.